Below are 13 T cell receptor beta chains sequenced from a single sample in a study of regulatory T cells in long-lasting Graves disease. HTBI primers from iRepertoire and Arm-PCR of CDR3 regions yielded the TCR beta libraries. TCRdb independently ran MiXCR on the multiplex PCR reads; one entry per CDR3 protein. Among fewer than 400,000 distinct CDR3 sequences listed, under 25% were seen once. The time point denotes: persistent/refractory GD, antithyroid drugs over 5 years with positive TRAb. PBMCs were the source of the RNA used for TCR sequencing. Here the sequenced sample was peripheral blood mononuclear cells (PBMCs), taken when the disease was refractory, from a patient treated with antithyroid drugs. The source of these receptors is a female donor with Graves disease.

This clonotype was recorded at least ten times. The rearrangement joins TRBV20-1 to TRBJ1-1; D remains unclear. V lost 0 bases and J lost 0, with 11 bases in between. This CDR3 region has 15 residues. CDR1 and CDR2 from the germline V gene are DFQATT and SNEGSKA (reference sequence). The CDR3 sequence is CSAREGNLLNTEAFF. In DNA, the CDR3 is TGCAGTGCTAGAGAGGGGAATCTGCTGAACACTGAAGCTTTCTTT.

The table lists this clonotype with many counts. The rearrangement uses TRBV14 and TRBJ1-1; D is possibly TRBD1 (5 bases). CDR3 length equals 15 residues. V was cut by 4 bases and J by 0 bases, with 12 bases left in between. Germline CDR1 and CDR2: SGHDN and FVKESK. CDR3 residues: CASSRLDIMNTEAFF. CDR3 DNA: TGTGCCAGCAGCCGCTTGGACATAATGAACACTGAAGCTTTCTTT.

This clonotype was counted only a few times. The chain combines TRBV20-1 with TRBJ2-1; D remains ambiguous. Germline CDR1 DFQATT, CDR2 SNEGSKA (reference sequence). The CDR3 totals 14 residues. CDR3 DNA: TGCAGCAATGAAGCACCCGGCTCCTACAATGAGCAGTTCTTC. It is translated as CSNEAPGSYNEQFF.

This clonotype has ten or more counts. The chain is built from TRBV6-1 and TRBJ2-7; D uncertain. Deletions cut 6 bases from V and 4 bases from J, with 13 bases between. Germline V gene data show CDR1 as MNHNS and CDR2 as SASEGT. The CDR3 sequence is 13 residues long. CDR3 in DNA: TGTGCCAGCAGCGGTCCGAAGGCATACGAGCAGTACTTC. Its protein product is CASSGPKAYEQYF.

This clonotype turned up a few times. V and J are TRBV7-3 and TRBJ2-1, with TRBD1 matching over 7 bases. The ends lost 2 bases at V and 3 bases at J; junction bases unmatched: 4. CDR1 and CDR2 (germline): SGHTA, FQGTGA. The CDR3 sequence is 15 residues long. The CDR3 loop reads CASSLVRTGYNEQFF. Written as DNA, the CDR3 is TGTGCCAGCAGCTTAGTTAGGACAGGCTACAATGAGCAGTTCTTC.

This clonotype was counted ten times or more. The CDR3 here is CASSRQGYGEKLFF. CDR3 bases: TGTGCCAGCAGTCGACAGGGATATGGGGAAAAACTGTTTTTT. V is TRBV7-2 and J is TRBJ1-4; 7 bases line up with TRBD1. Trimming cost V 6 bases and J 8 bases; bases outside gene matches: 9. Germline assignment: CDR1 SGHTA and CDR2 FQGNSA. The CDR3 loop spans 14 amino acids.

This clonotype has a handful of counts. V is TRBV7-2 and J is TRBJ2-7; 15 positions agree with TRBD2. The V and J ends lost 10 bases and 4 bases, in that order; junction bases with no gene match: 11. The CDR3 contains 16 residues. Germline V gene data show CDR1 as SGHTA and CDR2 as FQGNSA. CDR3 residues: CATRLEGTSGRYEQYF. The CDR3 nucleotides are TGTGCCACCCGACTCGAAGGGACTAGCGGGAGGTACGAGCAGTACTTC.

There are many counts of this clonotype. The chain carries TRBV10-3 and TRBJ1-1; D not certain. Germline-derived CDR1 and CDR2 are ENHRY and SYGVKD. The V and J ends lost 5 bases and 1 base respectively, with 11 bases between them. This CDR3 is built from 14 residues. In nucleotides, the CDR3 is TGTGCCATCAGTTCCTCTCGGGAGAACACTGAAGCTTTCTTT. Its translation: CAISSSRENTEAFF.

CDR3 nucleotides: TGTGCCAGCAGCTTAGTTTGGTTCGAGCAGTACTTC. Amino acid sequence: CASSLVWFEQYF. The J gene is TRBJ2-7, the V gene TRBV7-2; D is uncertain. The CDR3 extends over 12 amino acids. Germline assignment: CDR1 SGHTA and CDR2 FQGNSA. V was clipped by 1 base and J by 6 bases, with 7 bases between them.

A few counts support this clonotype. V gene TRBV19 combines with J gene TRBJ2-2; D not certain. The CDR3 runs 16 residues. Looked up from germline, CDR1 is LNHDA and CDR2 is SQIVND (reference sequence). The ends were cut back, 2 bases at V and 0 bases at J, with 10 bases in the middle. The CDR3 DNA sequence: TGTGCCAGTAGTATAACTCCCCAAACGAACACCGGGGAGCTGTTTTTT. It yields the protein CASSITPQTNTGELFF. The whole variable domain, filled in from reference TRBV19 and TRBJ2-2, reads DGGITQSPKYLFRKEGQNVTLSCEQNLNHDAMYWYRQDPGQGLRLIYYSQIVNDFQKGDIAEGYSVSREKKESFPLTVTSAQKNPTAFYLCASSITPQTNTGELFFGEGSRLTVL.

The sample holds a few counts of this clonotype. The rearrangement uses TRBV4-3 and TRBJ2-7, with D unresolved. Germline CDR1 and CDR2: LGHNA and YSLEER. The CDR3 has 15 amino acids. Deletions cut 0 bases from V and 0 bases from J, with 9 bases between. CDR3 residues: CASSQEPAHSYEQYF. The CDR3 DNA reads TGCGCCAGCAGCCAAGAACCAGCGCACTCCTACGAGCAGTACTTC.

The chain combines TRBV9 with TRBJ2-3; 11 nucleotides align to TRBD2. Looked up from germline, CDR1 is SGDLS and CDR2 is YYNGEE. CDR3 length equals 17 residues. J was trimmed by 2 bases and V by 5 bases; bases with no gene match: 10. The chain's CDR3 is CASRGARLAGNTDTQYF. The DNA of the CDR3 is TGTGCCAGCAGAGGGGCCAGACTAGCGGGAAACACAGATACGCAGTATTTT.

This clonotype was seen more than once but under ten times. The chain is built from TRBV7-9 and TRBJ2-7; 14 bases are shared with TRBD2. The CDR3 sequence is 15 residues long. The V gene's germline CDR1 is SEHNR and CDR2 FQNEAQ (reference sequence). V dropped 4 bases and J dropped 5; count of bases not matched to a gene: 4. The CDR3 nucleotides are TGTGCCAGCAGCTCGACTAGCGGGAGGGACCACGAGCAGTACTTC. This translates into CASSSTSGRDHEQYF.